These T cell receptor beta chains were read from a single sample in a study of beta chain features in type 1 diabetes. Here immunoSEQ multiplex PCR was the method, and the copy in TCRdb shows in-frame clones only, minus some. The table has some 150,000 clones, 6.9% seen once. The specimen sequenced was central memory CD4+ T cells from blood. These receptors were taken from a woman younger than 45 in good health. The CDR3 runs from the conserved cysteine through the conserved F or W. The D gene is left open where the match is weak. Size is omitted from some rows. Given values are once, few, many or a class for expanded clones.

j_call clone_size d_call v_call cdr3_nt cdr3_aa
TRBJ2-5 - - TRBV21-1 TGTGCCAGCAGCAAACGGACTAGCCCGGTTCAAGAGACCCAGTACTTC CASSKRTSPVQETQYF
TRBJ2-3 few TRBD2 TRBV19 TGTGCCAGTAGTTTAGCGGGAGTGGCCTCCACAGATACGCAGTATTTT CASSLAGVASTDTQYF
TRBJ1-2 few - TRBV5-6 TGTGCCAGCAGCTTGGGAGGGCAGAACTATGGCTACACCTTC CASSLGGQNYGYTF
TRBJ2-3 few TRBD2 TRBV28 TGTGCCAGCAGTTACGGACGGCGGGGGGGCACAGATACGCAGTATTTT CASSYGRRGGTDTQYF
TRBJ2-5 few - TRBV7-2 TGTGCCAGCAGCTTATCTGGGCGAGAGACCCAGTACTTC CASSLSGRETQYF
TRBJ1-2 many - TRBV7-2 TGTGCCAGCAGCGCATTCCAGGGGACATATGGCTACACCTTC CASSAFQGTYGYTF
TRBJ2-7 few TRBD1 TRBV2 TGTGCCAGCAGTGGGACAGGTTATATCTACGAGCAGTACTTC CASSGTGYIYEQYF
TRBJ2-3 many - TRBV14 TGTGCCAGCAGCCAAGACCTGAGGAGGGGTACGCAGTATTTT CASSQDLRRGTQYF
TRBJ2-1 - TRBD2 TRBV5-1 TGCGCCAGCAGCTTTGGCCGACTAGCGGGTGGTGTTGAGCAGTTCTTC CASSFGRLAGGVEQFF
TRBJ2-1 - TRBD1 TRBV7-2 TGTGCCAGCAGCTCCTCGGGACAGCCCTACAATGAGCAGTTCTTC CASSSSGQPYNEQFF
TRBJ1-2 - - TRBV25-1 TGTGCCAGCAGTGCGAGTTCGGGTAACTATGGCTACACCTTC CASSASSGNYGYTF
TRBJ1-5 - TRBD1 TRBV28 TGTGCCAGCAGCCTGACAGGGGGCAGACAGCCCCAGCATTTT CASSLTGGRQPQHF
TRBJ1-1 few TRBD1 TRBV19 TGTGCCAGTAGTATGGGGACAGCCCGTATGAACACTGAAGCTTTCTTT CASSMGTARMNTEAFF
TRBJ2-7 few - TRBV6-5 TGTGCCAGCAGTCTGACAGCGAGTTCTATCTACGAGCAGTACTTC CASSLTASSIYEQYF
TRBJ2-5 - - TRBV20-1 TGCAGTGCTCCCCTTCAAGAGACCCAGTACTTC CSAPLQETQYF
TRBJ2-1 few - TRBV2 TGTGCCAGCAGCTTTAGCGGCCTAGGATGGAATGAGCAGTTCTTC CASSFSGLGWNEQFF
TRBJ2-7 - TRBD2 TRBV7-2 TGTGCCAGCAGCCTTAGCGGGGGGGGGACCTACGAGCAGTACTTC CASSLSGGGTYEQYF
TRBJ1-2 few - TRBV9 TGTGCCAGCAGCGTAGCTGGGGAGTCCACAGGCTACACCTTC CASSVAGESTGYTF
TRBJ1-5 many - TRBV4-2 TGTGCCAGCAGCCAAGATGGACAAGGCAATCAGCCCCAGCATTTT CASSQDGQGNQPQHF
TRBJ2-7 few TRBD2 TRBV7-2 TGTGCCAGCAGCTTAGTGGGACTAGCGGGAGTCGAGCAGTACTTC CASSLVGLAGVEQYF
TRBJ2-1 many TRBD2 TRBV10-3 TGTGCCATCAGTGACCCCTCGGGGGGTTCAAAACGGAATGAGCAGTTCTTC CAISDPSGGSKRNEQFF
TRBJ2-7 many TRBD1 TRBV2 TGTGCCAGCAATGATGGGACAGGAAACTACGAGCAGTACTTC CASNDGTGNYEQYF
TRBJ2-3 - - TRBV9 TGTGCCAGCAGCGCCTCCAGCACAGATACGCAGTATTTT CASSASSTDTQYF
TRBJ1-5 few TRBD1 TRBV2 TGTGCCAGCAGAGGACAGGGGGTAGGAAATCAGCCCCAGCATTTT CASRGQGVGNQPQHF
TRBJ2-5 many - TRBV6-5 TGTGCCAGCAGTAAGACTAGGGGCCAGACCCAGTACTTC CASSKTRGQTQYF
TRBJ2-7 many TRBD2 TRBV6-5 TGTGCCAGCTTAAGCGGGAGCCACGAGCAGTACTTC CASLSGSHEQYF
TRBJ2-7 few TRBD1 TRBV7-8 TGTGCCAGCAGCTCGGGGACAGGAGGCTACGAGCAGTACTTC CASSSGTGGYEQYF
TRBJ2-7 few - TRBV11-2 TGTGCCAGCAGCTTATTCCGGGACTCCCGCTCCTACGAGCAGTACTTC CASSLFRDSRSYEQYF
TRBJ1-1 - - TRBV9 TGTGCCAGCAGCCCAGAGCCAGGGTACACTGAAGCTTTCTTT CASSPEPGYTEAFF
TRBJ2-5 - - TRBV2 TGTGCCAGCAATAACGGGAGAGGAGAGACCCAGTACTTC CASNNGRGETQYF
TRBJ2-5 - - TRBV5-6 TGTGCCAGCAGTCTCCGTGGCTTTTCACAAGAGACCCAGTACTTC CASSLRGFSQETQYF
TRBJ1-1 - TRBD1 TRBV23-1 TGCGCCAGCAGTCGCCGGGACAGGGAGCTAGGAGCTTTCTTT CASSRRDRELGAFF
TRBJ1-2 few TRBD1 TRBV7-3 TGTGCCAGCAGCTTAGCAGGAGGGACAGCCTATGGCTACACCTTC CASSLAGGTAYGYTF
TRBJ2-7 - - TRBV5-1 TGCGCCAGCAGCTTCCAGGGTGAGAACGAGCAGTACTTC CASSFQGENEQYF
TRBJ1-5 few TRBD1 TRBV7-2 TGTGCCAGCAGCCCGCGGACAGGGGGACATCAGCCCCAGCATTTT CASSPRTGGHQPQHF
TRBJ2-1 once TRBD2 TRBV7-3 TGTGCCAGCAGCCGCACGACTAGCGGGAGGGGCAATGAGCAGTTCTTC CASSRTTSGRGNEQFF
TRBJ2-2 few - TRBV7-2 TGTGCCAGCAACCTCTCCCCGAGTGCGGCCGGGGAGCTGTTTTTT CASNLSPSAAGELFF
TRBJ2-1 - - TRBV6-6 TGTGCCAGCAGTTACGCCGGACACCTGGGGAACAATGAGCAGTTCTTC CASSYAGHLGNNEQFF
TRBJ2-1 few TRBD2 TRBV7-8 TGTGCCAGCAGCTTAAATACGGGAGGGCCTGTTAATGAGCAGTTCTTC CASSLNTGGPVNEQFF
TRBJ1-2 few - TRBV7-2 TGTGCCAGCAGCTTAGGGGCAGGGTACTATGGCTACACCTTC CASSLGAGYYGYTF
TRBJ2-1 - - TRBV5-6 TGTGCCAGCAGCCTGGACAATTACAATGAGCAGTTCTTC CASSLDNYNEQFF
TRBJ2-1 - - TRBV11-1 TGTGCCAGCAGCTTACGAACGGGAGCGGCGTACAATGAGCAGTTCTTC CASSLRTGAAYNEQFF
TRBJ2-1 - - TRBV28 TGTGCCAGCAGTTTACCGGGAGCGTTCTACAATGAGCAGTTCTTC CASSLPGAFYNEQFF
TRBJ2-2 many TRBD2 TRBV5-1 TGCGCCAGCAGCTTGGTAGCGGGAGAGGGCACCGGGGAGCTGTTTTTT CASSLVAGEGTGELFF
TRBJ1-5 - TRBD1 TRBV18 TGTGCCAGCTCGCAGGGACAGCTCGGCAATCAGCCCCAGCATTTT CASSQGQLGNQPQHF
TRBJ2-2 - - TRBV7-3 TGTGCCAGCAGCTTAAATGGGATCGTTACAGGGTCTGGCTCCGGGGAGCTGTTTTTT CASSLNGIVTGSGSGELFF
TRBJ2-3 many TRBD1 TRBV7-9 TGTGCCAGCAACACAGGGGGACCAGATACGCAGTATTTT CASNTGGPDTQYF
TRBJ2-7 many TRBD2 TRBV6-5 TGTGCCAGCAGTACGGGAGGAGGCTCCTACGAGCAGTACTTC CASSTGGGSYEQYF
TRBJ2-3 - TRBD2 TRBV27 TGTGCCAGCAGTCCATCACTAGCGGGGTTAACAGATACGCAGTATTTT CASSPSLAGLTDTQYF
TRBJ2-2 few - TRBV19 TGTGCCAGTAGTATGAGGGGGTCTGGGTACACCGGGGAGCTGTTTTTT CASSMRGSGYTGELFF
TRBJ2-1 - - TRBV7-2 TGTGCCAGCAGCTTAGCCGTCGAGCAGTTCTTC CASSLAVEQFF
TRBJ2-1 few TRBD1 TRBV7-3 TGTGCCAGCAGCCCCCAAGGGACAGGTGGATCCAATGAGCAGTTCTTC CASSPQGTGGSNEQFF
TRBJ2-2 few - TRBV6-6 TGTGCCAGCAGTCCCAGGGGGGACCTTACCGGGGAGCTGTTTTTT CASSPRGDLTGELFF
TRBJ1-1 - - TRBV27 TGTGCCAGCAGTCCATACAGGGCTGAGAACACTGAAGCTTTCTTT CASSPYRAENTEAFF
TRBJ2-3 many - TRBV5-6 TGTGCCAGCAGGACGAGAGGGCACACAGATACGCAGTATTTT CASRTRGHTDTQYF
TRBJ2-3 many - TRBV30 TGTGCCTGGATCCCTCCGGGCCCCCTCCGGGGAGATACGCAGTATTTT CAWIPPGPLRGDTQYF
TRBJ1-5 - - TRBV27 TGTGCCAGCAGTTTAAACAGCAATAGCAATCAGCCCCAGCATTTT CASSLNSNSNQPQHF